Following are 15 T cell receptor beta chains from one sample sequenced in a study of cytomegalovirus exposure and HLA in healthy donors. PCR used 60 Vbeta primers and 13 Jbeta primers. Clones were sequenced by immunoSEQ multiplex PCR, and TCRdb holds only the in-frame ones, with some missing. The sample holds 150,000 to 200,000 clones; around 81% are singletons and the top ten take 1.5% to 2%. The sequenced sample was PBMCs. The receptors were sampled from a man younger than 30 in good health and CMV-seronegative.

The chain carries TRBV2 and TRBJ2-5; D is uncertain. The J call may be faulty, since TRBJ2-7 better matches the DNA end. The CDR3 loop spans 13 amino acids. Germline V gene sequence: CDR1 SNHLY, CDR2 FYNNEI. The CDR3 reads CASSESNSYEQYF. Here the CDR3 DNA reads TGTGCCAGCAGTGAATCAAACTCCTACGAGCAGTACTTC.

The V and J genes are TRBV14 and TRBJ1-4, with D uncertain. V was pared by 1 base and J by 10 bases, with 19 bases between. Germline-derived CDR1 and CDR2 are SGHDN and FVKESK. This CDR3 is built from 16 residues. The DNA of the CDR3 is TGTGCCAGCAGCCAAGGCAACGGTCCCCTCTCTGGAAAACTGTTTTTT. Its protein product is CASSQGNGPLSGKLFF.

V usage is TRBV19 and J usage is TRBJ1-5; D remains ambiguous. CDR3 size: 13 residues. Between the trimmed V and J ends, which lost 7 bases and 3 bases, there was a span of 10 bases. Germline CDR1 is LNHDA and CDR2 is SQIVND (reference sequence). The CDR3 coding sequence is TGTGCCAGTATGGCGGGGTACAATCAGCCCCAGCATTTT. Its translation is CASMAGYNQPQHF.

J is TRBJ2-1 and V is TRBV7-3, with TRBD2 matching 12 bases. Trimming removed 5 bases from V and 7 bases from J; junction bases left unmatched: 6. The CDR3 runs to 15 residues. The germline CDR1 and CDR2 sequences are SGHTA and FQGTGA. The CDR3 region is CASSLGLAGENEQFF. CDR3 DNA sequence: TGTGCCAGCAGCCTGGGACTAGCGGGCGAGAATGAGCAGTTCTTC.

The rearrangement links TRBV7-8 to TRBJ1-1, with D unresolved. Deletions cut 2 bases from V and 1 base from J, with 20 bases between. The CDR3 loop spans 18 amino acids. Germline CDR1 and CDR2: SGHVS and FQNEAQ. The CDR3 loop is CASSLQGLLGSWNTEAFF. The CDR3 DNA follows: TGTGCCAGCAGCTTACAAGGCCTACTGGGCTCATGGAACACTGAAGCTTTCTTT.

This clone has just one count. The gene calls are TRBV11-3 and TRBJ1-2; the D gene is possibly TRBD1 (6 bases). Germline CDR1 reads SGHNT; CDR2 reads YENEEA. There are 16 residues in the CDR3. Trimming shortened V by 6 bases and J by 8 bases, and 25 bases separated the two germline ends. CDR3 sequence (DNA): TGTGCCAGCAGTTCTTACAGGGTCAAAACTATGGGGGGCTACACCTTC. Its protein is CASSSYRVKTMGGYTF.

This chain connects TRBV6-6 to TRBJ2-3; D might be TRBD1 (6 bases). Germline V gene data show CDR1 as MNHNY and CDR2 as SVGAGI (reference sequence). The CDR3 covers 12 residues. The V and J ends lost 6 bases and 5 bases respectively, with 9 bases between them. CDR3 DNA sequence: TGTGCCAGCAGACGAGGGGGAGATACGCAGTATTTT. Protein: CASRRGGDTQYF.

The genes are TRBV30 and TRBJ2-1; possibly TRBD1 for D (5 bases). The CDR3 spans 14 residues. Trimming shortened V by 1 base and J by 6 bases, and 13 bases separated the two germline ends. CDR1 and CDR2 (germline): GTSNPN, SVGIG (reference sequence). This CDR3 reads CAWSGGLGANEQFF. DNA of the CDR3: TGTGCCTGGAGTGGCGGCCTAGGGGCCAATGAGCAGTTCTTC.

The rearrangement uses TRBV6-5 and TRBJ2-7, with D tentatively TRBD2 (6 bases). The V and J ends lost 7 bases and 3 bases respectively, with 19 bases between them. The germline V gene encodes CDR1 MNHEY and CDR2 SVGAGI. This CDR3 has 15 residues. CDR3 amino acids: CASNPARRALYEQYF. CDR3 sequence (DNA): TGTGCCAGCAACCCGGCTCGGAGGGCCCTCTACGAGCAGTACTTC.

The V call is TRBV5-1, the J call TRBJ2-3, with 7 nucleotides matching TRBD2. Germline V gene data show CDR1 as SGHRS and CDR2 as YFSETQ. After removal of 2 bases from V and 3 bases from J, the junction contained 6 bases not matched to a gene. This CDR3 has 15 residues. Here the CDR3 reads CASSFSGYTTDTQYF. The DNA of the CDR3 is TGCGCCAGCAGCTTTAGCGGGTATACAACAGATACGCAGTATTTT.

The chain's CDR3 is CASSYLSRLNTGELFF. The DNA for the CDR3 is TGTGCCAGCAGTTACCTTTCGAGACTGAACACCGGGGAGCTGTTTTTT. The V gene is TRBV6-5, the J gene TRBJ2-2; D unresolved. The CDR3 sequence is 16 residues long. Germline values: CDR1 MNHEY, CDR2 SVGAGI. V gave up 2 bases and J gave up 1 base, with 11 bases separating them.

The CDR3 DNA reads as TGTGCCAGCAGCAAAGGGGGGGGACCTAAAAGCAATCAGCCCCAGCATTTT. Its translation is CASSKGGGPKSNQPQHF. V usage is TRBV21-1 and J usage is TRBJ1-5. TRBV21-1 is designated a pseudogene. The CDR3 is 17 residues long.

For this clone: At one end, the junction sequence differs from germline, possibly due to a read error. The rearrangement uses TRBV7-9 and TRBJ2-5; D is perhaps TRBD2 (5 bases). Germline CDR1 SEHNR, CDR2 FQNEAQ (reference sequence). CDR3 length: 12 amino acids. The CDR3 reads CSSSFGGETQYF. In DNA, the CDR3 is TGTTCCAGCAGCTTTGGCGGGGAGACCCAGTACTTC.

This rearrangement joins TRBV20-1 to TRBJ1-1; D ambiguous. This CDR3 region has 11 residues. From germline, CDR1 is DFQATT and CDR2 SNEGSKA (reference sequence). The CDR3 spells CSNQENTEAFF. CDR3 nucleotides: TGCAGCAATCAGGAGAACACTGAAGCTTTCTTT.

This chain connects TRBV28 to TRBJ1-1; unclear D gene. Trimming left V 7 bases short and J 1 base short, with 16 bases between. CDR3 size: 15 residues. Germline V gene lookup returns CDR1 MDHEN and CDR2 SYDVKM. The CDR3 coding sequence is TGTGCCAGCACCATGCCTACGACGGGGAACACTGAAGCTTTCTTT. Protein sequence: CASTMPTTGNTEAFF.